This T cell receptor beta chain was retrieved from a study of T cells in Graves' hyperthyroidism and ophthalmopathy. The overall study: Peripheral blood was taken when the disease was first diagnosed, before any treatment began. Study-wide results and caveats: A 13 V-J model separated ophthalmopathy from stable hyperthyroidism.

Germline V gene lookup returns CDR1 SEHNR and CDR2 FQNEAQ (reference sequence). CDR3 length: 16 amino acids. V was cut by 5 bases and J by 2 bases, with 19 bases left in between. There were TCR beta CDR3 regions amplified from RNA transcripts. The HTBI primer set served for first-round RT-PCR of the TCR CDR3. TCRdb re-called the multiplex PCR reads through MiXCR, storing one row per CDR3 protein. The data hold roughly 350,000 distinct CDR3 sequences, with about 15% observed a single time. Graves' hyperthyroidism was deemed stable absent ophthalmopathy progression within 18 months. With respect to this clonotype: Its antigen remains unknown.

This clonotype was sampled from a woman aged 25 to 45 with Graves' hyperthyroidism. Sequenced material: blood. This chain joins TRBV7-9 and TRBJ2-7; no definite D call. Written as DNA, the CDR3 is TGTGCCAGCAGCCCCGCCCCGAGGAGTTTCGCCTACGAGCAGTACTTC. Its protein is CASSPAPRSFAYEQYF.